Following are 29 T cell receptor beta chains from one sample sequenced in a study of quantifying T cell responses using KT2 cells. Study background: TCR alpha and beta constant-region primers primed reverse transcription of RNA.

The cDNA 3' end received a ligated oligonucleotide with a UMI. The first PCR ran approximately 4 cycles with an equimolar RC1.1 and RC1.2 beta primer mix. TCRdb reanalysed the UMI-ligation and nested PCR reads using MiXCR and keeps one entry per CDR3 protein. The sample carries about 30,000 distinct CDR3 sequences, 7.3% recorded once. Specimen: PBMCs spiked with cells of the T cell clone KT2. The origin of the receptors is a human donor.

On this clonotype: Just one base apart from a much larger clone, this may be a read error. The chain couples TRBV9 to TRBJ2-7; TRBD1 is a possible D gene (6 bases). Germline values: CDR1 SGDLS, CDR2 YYNGEE. The CDR3 extends over 14 amino acids. The CDR3 is CASSVGQTTGEHYF. CDR3 in DNA: TGTGCCAGCAGCGTTGGACAGACCACGGGCGAGCATTACTTC.

Many counts were recorded for this clonotype. CDR3 amino acids: CASSRGQATEAFF. Here the CDR3 DNA reads TGTGCCAGCTCAAGGGGACAGGCCACTGAAGCTTTCTTT. The V gene is TRBV18, the J gene TRBJ1-1; 8 bases match TRBD1. Germline values: CDR1 KGHSH, CDR2 LQKENI. This CDR3 comprises 13 residues. Unmatched junction bases numbered 3, after V lost 5 bases and J lost 4 bases.

This clonotype was counted ten times or more. This chain connects TRBV10-2 to TRBJ1-1; D gene unclear. Germline V gives CDR1 WSHSY, CDR2 SAAADI. CDR3 length equals 13 residues. The ends were cut back, 6 bases at V and 4 bases at J, with 12 bases in the middle. For the CDR3, the DNA is TGCGCCAGCAGGGAGGGTCCTGGCACTGAAGCTTTCTTT. Protein product: CASREGPGTEAFF.

This chain uses TRBV7-8 with TRBJ1-4, with TRBD1 identical over 7 bases. CDR3 length equals 16 residues. CDR1 and CDR2 from the germline V gene are SGHVS and FQNEAQ. The ends lost 0 bases at V and 4 bases at J; junction bases unmatched: 5. CDR3 sequence reads: CASSLAGAGGNEKLFF. DNA of the CDR3: TGTGCCAGCAGCTTAGCGGGGGCAGGGGGTAATGAAAAACTGTTTTTT. Full variable domain (outside the CDR3, taken from reference TRBV7-8 and TRBJ1-4): GAGVSQSPRYKVAKRGQDVALRCDPISGHVSLFWYQQALGQGPEFLTYFQNEAQLDKSGLPSDRFFAERPEGSVSTLKIQRTQQEDSAVYLCASSLAGAGGNEKLFFGSGTQLSVL.

This clonotype was recorded many times. The chain combines TRBV6-2 or TRBV6-3 with TRBJ2-7; possibly TRBD1 or TRBD2 for D (5 bases each). V gave up 11 bases and J gave up 0 bases, with 14 bases separating them. CDR3 length equals 13 residues. Per the germline V gene, CDR1 is MNHEY and CDR2 is SVGEGT. The CDR3 loop is CAYTGTVSYEQYF. The CDR3 DNA reads TGTGCCTACACCGGGACGGTCTCCTACGAGCAGTACTTC.

For the CDR3, the DNA is TGTGCCAGCAGCTTGAATACAGTGTACAATGAGCAGTTCTTC. This sequence encodes CASSLNTVYNEQFF. The chain is built from TRBV5-4 and TRBJ2-1; D gene unclear. Germline V CDR1 and CDR2: SGHNT, YYREEE (reference sequence). Trimming left V 1 base short and J 4 bases short, with 9 bases between. The CDR3 totals 14 residues.

In this sample, this clonotype turned up a few times. The chain joins TRBV27 to TRBJ2-7; 8 bases map to TRBD1. V lost 3 bases to trimming and J lost 7 bases; unmatched junction nucleotides: 11. This CDR3 has 15 amino acids. Germline assignment: CDR1 MNHEY and CDR2 SMNVEV (reference sequence). The CDR3 DNA reads TGTGCCAGCAGTTTGGTTAGACAGGGGAGGAGGGAGCAGTACTTC. Translating gives CASSLVRQGRREQYF.

There are many counts of this clonotype. This chain uses TRBV20-1 with TRBJ2-7, with 10 bases fitting TRBD2. The CDR3 is 14 residues long. The germline CDR1 and CDR2 sequences are DFQATT and SNEGSKA (reference sequence). V trimming: 3 bases; J trimming: 0 bases; junction bases outside the gene matches: 2. This chain's CDR3 is CSASGLAASYEQYF. The CDR3 nucleotides read TGCAGTGCTAGTGGACTAGCGGCCTCCTACGAGCAGTACTTC.

This clonotype was seen at least ten times. The chain recombines TRBV9 with TRBJ2-1; D is unclear. Trimming stripped 3 bases from V and 2 bases from J, with 6 bases between. CDR3 length: 13 residues. Germline loops: CDR1 SGDLS, CDR2 YYNGEE. The CDR3 sequence is CASSALAYNEQFF. The CDR3 region has the DNA TGTGCCAGCAGCGCCCTCGCCTACAATGAGCAGTTCTTC.

This clonotype is medium-sized in the sample. The chain has TRBV6-2 or TRBV6-3 and TRBJ2-3, with D uncertain. V lost 2 bases and J 3 bases, leaving 6 bases between the germline ends. This CDR3 has 13 amino acids. Germline V gives CDR1 MNHEY, CDR2 SVGEGT. CDR3: CASSYGETDTQYF. CDR3 nucleotide sequence: TGTGCCAGCAGTTACGGGGAAACAGATACGCAGTATTTT.

There are a few counts of this clonotype. The rearrangement links TRBV11-2 to TRBJ2-1, with 14 bases that match TRBD2. With V trimmed by 6 bases and J by 1 base, 8 bases remained unmatched. Germline assignment: CDR1 SGHAT and CDR2 FQNNGV. The CDR3 contains 18 residues. In DNA, the CDR3 is TGTGCCAGCAGACCTCCGGGACTAGCGGGAGAGTCCTACAATGAGCAGTTCTTC. This translates into CASRPPGLAGESYNEQFF.

This clonotype was counted many times. The chain combines TRBV5-6 with TRBJ1-6; D is undetermined. V lost 4 bases to trimming and J lost 7 bases, with 12 bases between them. Germline V gene data show CDR1 as SGHDT and CDR2 as YYEEEE. This CDR3 region has 14 residues. CDR3 bases: TGTGCCAGCAGCCTCCGGGGAACAAATTCACCCCTCCACTTT. Translating gives CASSLRGTNSPLHF.

This rearrangement joins TRBV7-3 to TRBJ2-7, with D possibly TRBD1 on 5 matching bases. Germline assignment: CDR1 SGHTA and CDR2 FQGTGA. With 5 bases removed from V and 7 bases from J, the gap between germline ends came to 15 bases. The CDR3 sequence is 13 residues long. The CDR3 bases are TGTGCCAGCAGCCCCAGTTTGGGGCGAGAGCAGTACTTC. Translation: CASSPSLGREQYF.

This clonotype turned up a few times. J is TRBJ1-1 and V is TRBV2, with a weak D call TRBD1 (5 bases). Germline-derived CDR1 and CDR2 are SNHLY and FYNNEI. Trimming took 7 bases from V and 7 from J, leaving 16 bases between them. The CDR3 runs to 13 residues. This CDR3 is CASKGSQTGEAFF. The CDR3, as DNA: TGTGCCAGCAAGGGGAGTCAAACCGGTGAAGCTTTCTTT. The whole variable domain, filled in from reference TRBV2 and TRBJ1-1, reads EPEVTQTPSHQVTQMGQEVILRCVPISNHLYFYWYRQILGQKVEFLVSFYNNEISEKSEIFDDQFSVERPDGSNFTLKIRSTKLEDSAMYFCASKGSQTGEAFFGQGTRLTVV.

In this sample, this clonotype turned up a few times. CDR3 sequence reads: CASSFTQSPLHF. The CDR3 DNA is TGTGCCAGCAGCTTCACCCAGTCACCCCTCCACTTT. V gene TRBV7-2 combines with J gene TRBJ1-6; D is uncertain. Trimming pared 3 bases from V and 10 bases from J, leaving 7 bases between. Germline V gene sequence: CDR1 SGHTA, CDR2 FQGNSA. This CDR3 is built from 12 residues.

The CDR3: CASSLAGRTGELFF. The CDR3 nucleotides read TGTGCCAGCAGCTTAGCAGGCCGAACCGGGGAGCTGTTTTTT. This chain links TRBV7-2 with TRBJ2-2, with no clear D. The CDR3 length is 14 residues. The V gene's germline CDR1 is SGHTA and CDR2 FQGNSA. V was cut by 0 bases and J by 5 bases, with 7 bases left in between.

The V call is TRBV27, the J call TRBJ2-3; D tentatively fits TRBD1 or TRBD2 (6 bases each). V lost 2 bases, J lost 2 bases, and 11 bases lay in between. Looked up from germline, CDR1 is MNHEY and CDR2 is SMNVEV (reference sequence). CDR3 length equals 15 residues. CDR3 in amino acids: CASSLLGGNTDTQYF. The DNA for the CDR3 is TGTGCCAGCAGTTTACTAGGGGGGAACACAGATACGCAGTATTTT.

This clonotype was seen only a few times. The gene calls are TRBV6-6 and TRBJ2-3; 10 nucleotides line up with TRBD2. Trimming removed 5 bases from V and 2 bases from J; junction bases left unmatched: 4. This CDR3 spans 15 amino acids. Germline values: CDR1 MNHNY, CDR2 SVGAGI (reference sequence). CDR3 nucleotides: TGTGCCAGCAGTAAGAGCGGGGGGGTCACAGATACGCAGTATTTT. Translation: CASSKSGGVTDTQYF.

This clonotype has only a few counts. The chain has TRBV4-1 and TRBJ1-2, with no clear D. Germline CDR1 reads MGHRA; CDR2 reads YSYEKL. V was cut by 1 base and J by 4 bases, with 16 bases left in between. The CDR3 sequence is 16 residues long. The CDR3 reads CASSQGTLSTTYGYTF. The CDR3 DNA is TGCGCCAGCAGCCAAGGTACTCTTTCTACGACCTATGGCTACACCTTC.

In its sample, this clonotype was seen many times. V and J are TRBV2 and TRBJ2-3, with 7 bases lining up with TRBD1. The CDR3 runs to 14 residues. Losses at the gene ends were 6 bases for V and 4 bases for J; bases not matched to a gene: 7. Germline lookup yields CDR1 SNHLY and CDR2 FYNNEI. In DNA, the CDR3 is TGTGCCAGCAGGAGGGGGCTAGGCCCAGATACGCAGTATTTT. As protein: CASRRGLGPDTQYF.

This clonotype was recorded many times. This rearrangement joins TRBV7-2 to TRBJ2-3, with D tentatively TRBD2 (5 bases). CDR1 and CDR2 from the germline V gene are SGHTA and FQGNSA. The CDR3 totals 13 residues. Trimming cost V 5 bases and J 5 bases, with 11 bases left between them. Here the CDR3 reads CASSRGLGDTQYF. The CDR3 DNA reads TGTGCCAGCAGCCGCGGACTGGGAGATACGCAGTATTTT.

There are a few counts of this clonotype. The germline gene is not matched at one end of the junction; a read error may be the cause. The chain couples TRBV7-3 to TRBJ2-1, with D tentatively TRBD2 (5 bases). From germline, CDR1 is SGHTA and CDR2 FQGTGA. The CDR3 sequence is 15 residues long. The chain's CDR3 is CASSLSGNSYNERFF. The CDR3 region has the DNA TGTGCCAGCAGTTTGAGCGGAAACTCCTACAATGAGCGGTTCTTC.

A few counts support this clonotype. V and J are TRBV12-3 or TRBV12-4 and TRBJ1-2; 7 nucleotides line up with TRBD1. With 4 bases clipped from V and 4 bases from J, the junction kept 6 bases outside the gene matches. This CDR3 has 14 amino acids. CDR3 protein: CASSSSDRVYGYTF. Written as DNA, the CDR3 is TGTGCCAGCAGTTCCTCCGACAGGGTCTATGGCTACACCTTC.

This clonotype has ten or more counts. In DNA form, the CDR3 reads TGTGCCAGCAGCCAGGGTCGGGGGTTCGGTTCACCCCTCCACTTT. This translates into CASSQGRGFGSPLHF. The chain has TRBV7-2 and TRBJ1-6, with D possibly being TRBD1 (5 bases). With 5 bases removed from V and 9 bases from J, the gap between germline ends came to 17 bases. The germline V gene has CDR1 SGHTA and CDR2 FQGNSA. CDR3 length: 15 residues.

This clonotype was seen many times. This chain uses TRBV7-7 with TRBJ2-1; D perhaps matches TRBD2 (7 bases). The CDR3 covers 15 residues. Germline V gene data show CDR1 as SSHAT and CDR2 as FNYEAQ (reference sequence). V lost 1 base and J 7 bases, leaving 14 bases between the germline ends. This CDR3 reads CASSLVRGAENEQFF. In nucleotides, the CDR3 is TGTGCCAGCAGCTTAGTTCGGGGGGCGGAAAATGAGCAGTTCTTC. The full variable domain, rest sourced from reference TRBV7-7 and TRBJ2-1, is GAGVSQSPRYKVTKRGQDVTLRCDPISSHATLYWYQQALGQGPEFLTYFNYEAQPDKSGLPSDRFSAERPEGSISTLTIQRTEQRDSAMYRCASSLVRGAENEQFFGPGTRLTVL.

This chain connects TRBV7-9 to TRBJ1-3; 8 bases match TRBD1. Germline V gene lookup returns CDR1 SEHNR and CDR2 FQNEAQ (reference sequence). CDR3 length: 17 residues. The V and J ends lost 6 bases and 0 bases, in that order; junction bases with no gene match: 10. CDR3 sequence: CASRFGRGHLSGNTIYF. DNA for the CDR3: TGTGCCAGCAGATTCGGCAGGGGGCACCTCTCTGGAAACACCATATATTTT.

The chain employs TRBV30 and TRBJ2-2; 13 nucleotides agree with TRBD2. With V trimmed by 3 bases and J by 6 bases, 1 base remained unmatched. The CDR3 length is 14 residues. CDR1 and CDR2 from the germline V gene are GTSNPN and SVGIG (reference sequence). The CDR3 DNA reads TGTGCCTGGAGAACTAGCGGGAGGGCCGGGGAGCTGTTTTTT. Encoded protein: CAWRTSGRAGELFF.

This clonotype was observed many times. This chain joins TRBV20-1 and TRBJ1-5; D is uncertain. Germline CDR1 reads DFQATT; CDR2 reads SNEGSKA (reference sequence). The CDR3 runs 12 residues. V gave up 5 bases and J gave up 3 bases, with 8 bases separating them. The DNA for the CDR3 is TGCAGTGCTGGACGGTACAATCAGCCCCAGCATTTT. Translation: CSAGRYNQPQHF.

The chain employs TRBV3-1 and TRBJ2-6; D assignment may be TRBD1 or TRBD2 (5 bases each). The germline CDR1 and CDR2 sequences are LGHDT and YNNKEL (reference sequence). The CDR3 loop spans 16 amino acids. Trimming shortened V by 1 base and J by 4 bases, and 11 bases separated the two germline ends. The CDR3 DNA follows: TGTGCCAGCAGCCAAGTATGGGGGACCGGGGCCAACGTCCTGACTTTC. Its translation is CASSQVWGTGANVLTF.